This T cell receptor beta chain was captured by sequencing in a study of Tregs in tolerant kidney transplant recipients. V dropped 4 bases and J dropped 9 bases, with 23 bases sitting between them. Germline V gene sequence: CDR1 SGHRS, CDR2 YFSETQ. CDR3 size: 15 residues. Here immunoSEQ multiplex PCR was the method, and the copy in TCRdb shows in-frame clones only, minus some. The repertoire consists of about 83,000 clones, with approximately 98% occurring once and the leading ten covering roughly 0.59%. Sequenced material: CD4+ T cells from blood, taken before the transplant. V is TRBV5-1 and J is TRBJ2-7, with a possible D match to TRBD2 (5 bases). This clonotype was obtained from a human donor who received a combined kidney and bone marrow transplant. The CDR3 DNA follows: TGCGCCAGCAGCCCCGGGGAATCCTCCTACGAGTGGCAGTACTTC. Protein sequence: CASSPGESSYEWQYF.